Below, 5 T cell receptor beta chains from the same sample are listed, as sequenced in a study of blood T cell repertoires in COVID-19 (dated by TCRdb to about 2020). Receptor amplification or capture employed the immunoSEQ multiplex PCR assay. What TCRdb holds here is the immuneACCESS table cut down to in-frame rearrangements. Part of the clones is not present; checked against another copy, under half of the missing clones reflect an unresolved V gene, and the others are unexplained. The sample table records around 150,000 clones; over 80% of these occur just once. 8.5% to 9% of the sample lies in the top ten. Sequences were obtained from peripheral blood. These receptors all stem from a man aged 30 to 39 with COVID-19, enrolled during active disease.

V and J are TRBV6-1 and TRBJ2-6; 11 bases fit TRBD1. Looked up from germline, CDR1 is MNHNS and CDR2 is SASEGT. The ends lost 1 base at V and 2 bases at J; junction bases unmatched: 4. The CDR3 runs 18 residues. The CDR3 region is CASSEVWTGGAGANVLTF. CDR3 DNA: TGTGCCAGCAGTGAAGTATGGACAGGGGGCGCTGGGGCCAACGTCCTGACTTTC.

This chain connects TRBV28 to TRBJ2-6, with D uncertain. The V end was cut by 3 bases, the J end by 0 bases, with 9 bases between. The V gene's germline CDR1 is MDHEN and CDR2 SYDVKM. The CDR3 totals 16 residues. The CDR3 is CASSLRRNSGANVLTF. DNA of the CDR3: TGTGCCAGCAGTTTGCGCCGTAACTCTGGGGCCAACGTCCTGACTTTC.

DNA for the CDR3: TGTGCCAGCAGCCCCCCGATAATGAGTTCTCATTCCTACGAGCAGTACTTC. Translation: CASSPPIMSSHSYEQYF. This chain connects TRBV7-3 to TRBJ2-7; D is uncertain. The CDR3 is made up of 17 amino acids. From germline, CDR1 is SGHTA and CDR2 FQGTGA. V lost 5 bases and J lost 1, with 21 bases in between.

The chain links TRBV11-3 to TRBJ2-1; D is ambiguous. Germline V gives CDR1 SGHNT, CDR2 YENEEA. V shed 4 bases and J shed 5 bases, with 12 bases lying between them. The CDR3 is 14 residues long. This CDR3 reads CASSSYSSNNEQFF. CDR3 bases: TGTGCCAGCAGCTCGTATTCGAGTAACAATGAGCAGTTCTTC.

Here the CDR3 reads CASSPLAGGTNDEQYF. DNA for the CDR3: TGTGCCAGCTCACCACTAGCGGGAGGGACTAATGACGAGCAGTACTTC. The chain carries TRBV18 and TRBJ2-7, with 11 positions matching TRBD2. Per the germline V gene, CDR1 is KGHSH and CDR2 is LQKENI. This CDR3 region has 16 residues. V gave up 1 base and J gave up 5 bases; unmatched junction bases: 7. The entire variable domain, with the rest obtained from reference TRBV18 and TRBJ2-7, is as follows: NAGVMQNPRHLVRRRGQEARLRCSPMKGHSHVYWYRQLPEEGLKFMVYLQKENIIDESGMPKERFSAEFPKEGPSILRIQQVVRGDSAAYFCASSPLAGGTNDEQYFGPGTRLTVT.